Following are 22 T cell receptor beta chains from one sample sequenced in a study of cytomegalovirus exposure and HLA in healthy donors. It was with 60 Vbeta and 13 Jbeta primers that the PCR ran. Data came from immunoSEQ multiplex PCR; TCRdb stores just in-frame clones and leaves some out. This sample has 140,000 or so clones, with 80% to 85% found just once. The sequencing input was PBMCs. The receptors derive from a young woman in good health and CMV-seronegative.

The table lists this clone with a few counts. This chain connects TRBV2 to TRBJ1-1; 7 bases are shared with TRBD1. The length of the CDR3 is 14 residues. V lost 8 bases to trimming and J lost 4 bases; unmatched junction nucleotides: 10. Germline CDR1 SNHLY, CDR2 FYNNEI. CDR3 sequence (DNA): TGTGCCAGCGTGTGGACCGGGACAGCCACTGAAGCTTTCTTT. It translates to CASVWTGTATEAFF.

V is TRBV9 and J is TRBJ2-5; 9 bases match TRBD2. V was pared by 4 bases and J by 0 bases, with 10 bases of the junction left unmatched. CDR3 length equals 17 residues. CDR1 is SGDLS, CDR2 YYNGEE, per germline. CDR3 bases: TGTGCCAGCAGCCAGACCTCAAGCGGGGGGTACCAAGAGACCCAGTACTTC. Translating gives CASSQTSSGGYQETQYF.

This clone is a singleton in its sample. V gene TRBV10-3 combines with J gene TRBJ1-3, with unresolved D. The CDR3 extends over 13 amino acids. The germline V and J ends were trimmed by 3 bases and 2 bases, with 5 bases remaining between them. The V gene's germline CDR1 is ENHRY and CDR2 SYGVKD. CDR3 nucleotide sequence: TGTGCCATCAGTGACGGGGCTGGAAACACCATATATTTT. Translated, it gives CAISDGAGNTIYF.

The V gene is TRBV13, the J gene TRBJ2-2; TRBD1 agrees at 9 bases. The CDR3 consists of 15 residues. Looked up from germline, CDR1 is PRHDT and CDR2 is FYEKMQ (reference sequence). After removal of 5 bases from V and 6 bases from J, the junction contained 7 bases not matched to a gene. CDR3 sequence: CASSTGTGRSGELFF. The DNA for the CDR3 is TGTGCCAGCAGCACCGGGACAGGGCGGTCCGGGGAGCTGTTTTTT.

This clone was detected only a few times. The chain has TRBV11-2 and TRBJ2-1; D perhaps matches TRBD2 (5 bases). The CDR3 has 15 residues. Germline V gives CDR1 SGHAT, CDR2 FQNNGV. V lost 1 base to trimming and J lost 6 bases, with 13 bases between them. The CDR3 reads CASSLVGLAGNEQFF. The CDR3 bases are TGTGCCAGCAGCTTAGTAGGCCTAGCCGGCAATGAGCAGTTCTTC.

V usage is TRBV6-5 and J usage is TRBJ2-1; D is undetermined. Trimming stripped 5 bases from V and 6 bases from J, with 5 bases between. Per germline, CDR1 MNHEY and CDR2 SVGAGI. This CDR3 spans 11 amino acids. The CDR3 loop reads CASSPFNEQFF. The CDR3 DNA reads TGTGCCAGCAGTCCCTTCAATGAGCAGTTCTTC.

This rearrangement joins TRBV30 to TRBJ1-3; possible D gene TRBD1, 5 bases. The V end lost 3 bases, the J end lost 3 bases, and 12 bases lay between the germline ends. Germline V gene lookup returns CDR1 GTSNPN and CDR2 SVGIG (reference sequence). This CDR3 has 14 residues. CDR3 bases: TGTGCCTGGAGGACCGGGACTTTTGGAAACACCATATATTTT. It encodes CAWRTGTFGNTIYF.

This rearrangement joins TRBV7-6 to TRBJ2-5; 9 positions agree with TRBD2. This CDR3 region has 13 residues. V lost 3 bases to trimming and J lost 4 bases; unmatched junction nucleotides: 0. Germline CDR1 is SGHVS and CDR2 is FNYEAQ. DNA of the CDR3: TGTGCCAGCAGCTTTAGCGGGGGAGAGACCCAGTACTTC. Its translation: CASSFSGGETQYF.

V usage is TRBV28 and J usage is TRBJ2-2; D is possibly TRBD1 (5 bases). Trimming removed 2 bases from V and 8 bases from J, with 18 bases in between. Germline V gene lookup returns CDR1 MDHEN and CDR2 SYDVKM. The CDR3 is 16 amino acids. CDR3 sequence reads: CASSLGAGRRLGELFF. The CDR3 region has the DNA TGTGCCAGCAGTTTAGGGGCAGGGCGACGTTTGGGGGAGCTGTTTTTT.

This clone was recorded only once. The genes are TRBV4-1 and TRBJ1-4; D unclear. The V end was cut by 0 bases, the J end by 6 bases, with 14 bases between. This CDR3 is built from 16 residues. CDR1 is MGHRA, CDR2 YSYEKL, per germline. CDR3 amino acids: CASSQDWAAGYEKLFF. CDR3 nucleotide sequence: TGCGCCAGCAGCCAAGACTGGGCAGCAGGTTATGAAAAACTGTTTTTT.

The chain employs TRBV18 and TRBJ2-5, with TRBD2 matching over 10 bases. CDR1 and CDR2 (germline): KGHSH, LQKENI. The CDR3 totals 15 residues. The V gene end was trimmed by 3 bases and the J gene end by 3 bases; junction bases not matched to a gene: 4. This CDR3 is CASSPGLAGEETQYF. Written as DNA, the CDR3 is TGTGCCAGCTCACCGGGGCTAGCGGGAGAAGAGACCCAGTACTTC.

This chain uses TRBV28 with TRBJ1-2; D gene uncertain. Germline lookup yields CDR1 MDHEN and CDR2 SYDVKM. V was pared by 5 bases and J by 4 bases, with 14 bases between. This CDR3 is built from 14 residues. The CDR3 region is CASSTGSKSYGYTF. The CDR3 bases are TGTGCCAGCAGTACCGGGTCGAAGAGCTATGGCTACACCTTC.

V gene TRBV5-6 combines with J gene TRBJ1-1, with no clear D. Germline CDR1 is SGHDT and CDR2 is YYEEEE. V was cut by 2 bases and J by 1 base, with 6 bases left in between. This CDR3 contains 13 residues. The DNA for the CDR3 is TGTGCCAGCAGCTTTTTAGAGAACACTGAAGCTTTCTTT. Translation: CASSFLENTEAFF.

The chain is built from TRBV2 and TRBJ2-7; 7 bases are shared with TRBD1. V was clipped by 5 bases and J by 0 bases; unmatched bases: 1. Germline CDR1 and CDR2: SNHLY and FYNNEI. This CDR3 is built from 13 residues. The CDR3 region has the DNA TGTGCCAGCAGTACAGGGGACTCCTACGAGCAGTACTTC. Translating gives CASSTGDSYEQYF.

The rearrangement links TRBV5-1 to TRBJ2-7, with D possibly matching TRBD1 (7 bases). Trimming left V 5 bases short and J 8 bases short, with 20 bases between. The CDR3 runs 14 residues. CDR1 is SGHRS and CDR2 is YFSETQ in the germline V gene. The CDR3 sequence: CASRWEDRDLKQYF. CDR3 bases: TGCGCCAGCAGATGGGAAGACAGGGACTTAAAGCAGTACTTC.

The chain carries TRBV7-6 and TRBJ1-5, with 7 bases that match TRBD1. The CDR3 is 15 amino acids. Germline V gene lookup returns CDR1 SGHVS and CDR2 FNYEAQ. V gave up 5 bases and J gave up 8 bases; unmatched junction bases: 12. The CDR3 DNA sequence: TGTGCCAGCAGCCCGTATGGACAGGTGGATGAGCCCCAGCATTTT. Its protein product is CASSPYGQVDEPQHF.

The chain uses TRBV6-1 and TRBJ1-4, with D perhaps matching TRBD1 (6 bases). This CDR3 has 15 amino acids. Germline V gives CDR1 MNHNS, CDR2 SASEGT. Trimming left V 4 bases short and J 8 bases short, with 17 bases between. The CDR3 here is CASSVRGRAGEKLFF. The CDR3 DNA is TGTGCCAGCAGTGTCAGGGGTCGAGCGGGAGAAAAACTGTTTTTT.

This clone came up once. This chain uses TRBV9 with TRBJ2-5; D might be TRBD2 (5 bases). Near its end, the DNA agrees better with TRBJ2-7, so the J call may be wrong. The CDR3 sequence is 13 residues long. Germline V gene data show CDR1 as SGDLS and CDR2 as YYNGEE. The DNA for the CDR3 is TGTGCCAGCAGCACCGGGATCACCTACGAGCAGTACTTC. Amino acid sequence: CASSTGITYEQYF.

The genes are TRBV7-9 and TRBJ1-6; D not certain. The ends were cut back, 5 bases at V and 9 bases at J, with 23 bases in the middle. Germline values: CDR1 SEHNR, CDR2 FQNEAQ (reference sequence). The CDR3 is 17 amino acids. The DNA of the CDR3 is TGTGCCAGCAGCCCAGCGGGCACCCCCGGAGGTTTTTCACCCCTCCACTTT. It codes for CASSPAGTPGGFSPLHF.

The chain is built from TRBV18 and TRBJ2-4; 9 nucleotides match TRBD1. Per germline, CDR1 KGHSH and CDR2 LQKENI. The CDR3 runs 17 residues. The junction had 9 bases not matched to a gene; V was cut back by 3 bases and J by 3 bases. The CDR3 coding sequence is TGTGCCAGCTCACCGAGGACAGGGGATGAGGGCAAAAACATTCAGTACTTC. Protein sequence: CASSPRTGDEGKNIQYF.

This clone has more than one count but fewer than ten. The V and J genes are TRBV2 and TRBJ1-1; D gene unclear. Germline CDR1 and CDR2: SNHLY and FYNNEI. This CDR3 is 14 amino acids long. Trimming cost V 1 base and J 4 bases, with 10 bases left between them. CDR3 coding DNA: TGTGCCAGCAGTGAAGGAGGGAGGAGCACTGAAGCTTTCTTT. Encoded protein: CASSEGGRSTEAFF.

The chain couples TRBV7-2 to TRBJ2-5, with 8 positions matching TRBD2. Germline CDR1 SGHTA, CDR2 FQGNSA. The CDR3 covers 14 residues. V lost 5 bases, J lost 4 bases, and 6 bases stayed unmatched. The CDR3 DNA follows: TGTGCCAGCAGCCGACTAGCGTCGGGAGAGACCCAGTACTTC. This codes for CASSRLASGETQYF.